The 5 T cell receptor beta chains presented below share a single source sample, sequenced in a study of OX40 agonist ivuxolimab in advanced cancers. Clones were read by immunoSEQ multiplex PCR, and TCRdb kept only the in-frame ones, dropping some. The sample has 30,000 to 45,000 clones, around 77% seen once. The sequencing used CD4+ or CD8+ T cells sorted from blood, collected in a trial of the OX40 agonist ivuxolimab. Receptors were obtained from an adult with an advanced solid tumor such as melanoma, head and neck, liver or kidney cancer.

The rearrangement joins TRBV5-8 to TRBJ2-7; D is tentatively TRBD1 or TRBD2 (6 bases each). This CDR3 spans 13 amino acids. The germline V gene encodes CDR1 SGHTS and CDR2 YDEGEE. Trimming cost V 3 bases and J 5 bases, with 12 bases left between them. Here the CDR3 DNA reads TGTGCCAGCAGCTCCTCGGGGGCCCACGAGCAGTACTTC. Translation: CASSSSGAHEQYF.

This clone was recorded a few times. DNA of the CDR3: TGTGCCAGCAGCTTATCTACTTGGGGCTCCTACAATGAGCAGTTCTTC. This translates into CASSLSTWGSYNEQFF. The chain combines TRBV7-8 with TRBJ2-1; D is unclear. The V end lost 2 bases, the J end lost 0 bases, and 11 bases lay between the germline ends. This CDR3 has 16 residues. Germline loops: CDR1 SGHVS, CDR2 FQNEAQ.

V usage is TRBV30 and J usage is TRBJ2-1, with D perhaps given as TRBD1 or TRBD2 (6 bases each). V lost 0 bases and J 0 bases, leaving 27 bases between the germline ends. CDR1 GTSNPN and CDR2 SVGIG come from the germline V gene (reference sequence). The CDR3 covers 21 residues. In DNA, the CDR3 is TGTGCCTGGAGTGTAGGGGGGTCGTTTGGGATTGCAGACATCTCCTACAATGAGCAGTTCTTC. Encoded protein: CAWSVGGSFGIADISYNEQFF.

The chain carries TRBV5-1 and TRBJ2-5; 12 bases map to TRBD1. The J call may be wrong; the DNA end is better matched by TRBJ2-7. This CDR3 spans 15 amino acids. CDR1 is SGHRS and CDR2 is YFSETQ in the germline V gene. CDR3 residues: CASRRDRGRLSEQYF. The CDR3 coding sequence is TGCGCCAGCCGCCGGGACAGGGGGCGTTTGAGCGAGCAGTACTTC.

There are a few counts of this clone. The V call is TRBV7-8, the J call TRBJ1-2, with 8 bases fitting TRBD1. This CDR3 is 15 amino acids long. Germline CDR1 is SGHVS and CDR2 is FQNEAQ. With 1 base clipped from V and 6 bases from J, the junction kept 7 bases outside the gene matches. The CDR3 loop is CASSLVPTGVNGYTF. The CDR3 DNA is TGTGCCAGCAGCTTAGTGCCGACAGGGGTAAATGGCTACACCTTC.